A single T cell receptor (beta chain) is shown here with its context. The antigen is undetermined. CDR3 length: 11 amino acids. This entry is derived from a study of shared clonotypes between healthy human individuals. Study details: Researchers drew samples from a couple of women and a few men aged 18 to 49. Per donor, CD8 memory used one plate, CD8 naive used two, CD4 memory used three and CD4 naive used three. Overall study results and limits: For sorted subsets, rarefaction showed incomplete sequencing despite large depth. What naive subsets generally showed was a larger estimated richness than memory subsets showed.

Method: immunoSEQ multiplex PCR; TCRdb's copy keeps in-frame clones and lacks some. The sample has 2,500,000 or so clones, 80% to 95% seen once. This chain joins TRBV21-1 and TRBJ1-1. TRBV21-1 is given as a pseudogene. Sequencing was done on a sample of naive CD4+ T cells from PBMCs. Indicated subset: CD45RA+ positively selected. The receptor comes from a man aged 18-30 years in good health. Some clones in this sample may be carry-over from other donors' samples. The CDR3 coding sequence is TGTGCCGGCCGGGGGAATCCTGAAGCTTTCTTT. Translating it yields CAGRGNPEAFF.